These 11 T cell receptor beta chains were all obtained from the same sample, sequenced in a study of T-cell memory formation after mild COVID-19. TCRdb analysed the 5' RACE reads with MiXCR anew, one entry per CDR3 protein. The top ten hold about a fifth of the sample, which has about 340,000 distinct CDR3 sequences, over 10% seen once. Sequencing used PBMCs or a T cell subset sorted from them (not recorded which). The receptors originated from a man younger than 30 who had mild COVID-19 (a few samples of this study predate the infection). Cell type and time point are not known.

This clonotype was observed a handful of times. The chain carries TRBV9 and TRBJ2-7; D assignment may be TRBD1 or TRBD2 (5 bases each). CDR1 is SGDLS, CDR2 YYNGEE, per germline. The CDR3 is 14 amino acids. V lost 4 bases to trimming and J lost 0 bases, with 11 bases between them. CDR3 in DNA: TGTGCCAGCAGCCTGGGGGTGGGCTCCTACGAGCAGTACGTC. Translation gives CASSLGVGSYEQYV.

In this sample, this clonotype turned up many times. This chain links TRBV27 with TRBJ2-1, with 9 bases lining up with TRBD2. Trimming at V came to 5 bases and at J to 4 bases, leaving 9 bases not matched to a gene. This CDR3 is built from 16 residues. Germline V gene sequence: CDR1 MNHEY, CDR2 SMNVEV (reference sequence). As DNA, the CDR3 is TGTGCCAGCAGTCCCCTGGCTAGCGGGGTATACAATGAGCAGTTCTTC. Translating it yields CASSPLASGVYNEQFF.

This rearrangement joins TRBV4-3 to TRBJ1-2; D not certain. CDR3 size: 14 residues. CDR1 LGHNA and CDR2 YSLEER come from the germline V gene. Trimming removed 2 bases at V and 3 bases at J, with 10 bases between. The CDR3, as DNA: TGCGCCAGCAGCCAACGATGGGCCGACTATGGCTACACCTTC. It codes for CASSQRWADYGYTF.

The table lists this clonotype with a few counts. The chain combines TRBV2 with TRBJ1-2; 7 bases fit TRBD1. The germline V gene encodes CDR1 SNHLY and CDR2 FYNNEI. V trimming: 7 bases; J trimming: 4 bases; junction bases outside the gene matches: 3. CDR3 size: 12 residues. CDR3 loop: CASKRGLYGYTF. CDR3 DNA sequence: TGTGCCAGCAAAAGGGGGCTCTATGGCTACACCTTC.

V is TRBV6-1 and J is TRBJ1-2, with D perhaps TRBD1 (5 bases). Germline V gene lookup returns CDR1 MNHNS and CDR2 SASEGT. Trimming took off 7 bases at V and 2 bases at J, with 11 bases between the two ends. The CDR3 extends over 13 amino acids. As DNA, the CDR3 is TGTGCCAGCAAAAGAGGGGCAAACTATGGCTACACCTTC. Residues: CASKRGANYGYTF.

The table lists this clonotype with a few counts. The chain carries TRBV5-1 and TRBJ2-6; no definite D call. Trimming cost V 0 bases and J 0 bases, with 13 bases left between them. Germline V gene sequence: CDR1 SGHRS, CDR2 YFSETQ. CDR3 length: 18 residues. The CDR3 region is CASSLDGSRSSGANVLTF. The DNA for the CDR3 is TGCGCCAGCAGCTTGGACGGGTCGCGGAGCTCTGGGGCCAACGTCCTGACTTTC.

Many counts were recorded for this clonotype. The chain uses TRBV10-3 and TRBJ2-7; TRBD2 matches 7 bases. The CDR3 covers 11 residues. Germline CDR1 ENHRY, CDR2 SYGVKD. The CDR3 sequence is CASGEGSEQYV. The CDR3 DNA follows: TGTGCTTCGGGGGAGGGCTCCGAGCAGTACGTC.

The genes are TRBV4-1 and TRBJ2-1; no clear D gene. Germline V gives CDR1 MGHRA, CDR2 YSYEKL. V lost 4 bases and J 9 bases, leaving 25 bases between the germline ends. This CDR3 has 17 residues. In nucleotides, the CDR3 is TGCGCCAGCAGCCTGGATCCTGCACGCGCTCAGATCGTTGAGCAGTTCTTC. Protein product: CASSLDPARAQIVEQFF.

There are many counts of this clonotype. The CDR3 sequence is CASSANTGELFF. The CDR3 DNA reads TGCGCCAGCAGCGCTAACACCGGGGAGCTGTTTTTT. The chain links TRBV5-1 to TRBJ2-2; D remains unclear. Per germline, CDR1 SGHRS and CDR2 YFSETQ. Deletions cut 4 bases from V and 2 bases from J, with 3 bases between. This CDR3 region has 12 residues.

This clonotype has more than one count but fewer than ten. The CDR3 here is CASSLIVGGAYNEQFF. CDR3 DNA sequence: TGTGCCAGCAGCTTAATCGTCGGGGGGGCCTACAATGAGCAGTTCTTC. The chain joins TRBV11-2 to TRBJ2-1; 8 bases map to TRBD2. CDR1 SGHAT and CDR2 FQNNGV come from the germline V gene. The V segment lost 2 bases and the J segment 2 bases; nucleotides outside the gene matches: 5. CDR3 length equals 16 residues.

This chain links TRBV6-5 with TRBJ1-1, with D maybe TRBD1 (5 bases). The germline V and J ends were trimmed by 4 bases and 2 bases, with 20 bases remaining between them. The CDR3 has 17 residues. Germline V CDR1 and CDR2: MNHEY, SVGAGI. The CDR3 sequence: CASSSWDLRVGNTEAFF. The DNA of the CDR3 is TGTGCCAGCAGTTCATGGGACTTAAGGGTGGGAAACACTGAAGCTTTCTTT.